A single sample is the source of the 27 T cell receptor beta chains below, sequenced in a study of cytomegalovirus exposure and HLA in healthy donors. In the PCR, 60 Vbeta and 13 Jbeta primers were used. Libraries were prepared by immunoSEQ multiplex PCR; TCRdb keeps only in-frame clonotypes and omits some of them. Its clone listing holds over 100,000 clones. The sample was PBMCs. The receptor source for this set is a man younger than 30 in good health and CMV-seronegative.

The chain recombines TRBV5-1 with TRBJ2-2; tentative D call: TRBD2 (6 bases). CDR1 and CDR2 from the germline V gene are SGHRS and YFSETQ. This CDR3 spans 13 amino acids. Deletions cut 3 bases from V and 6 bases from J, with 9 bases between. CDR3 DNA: TGCGCCAGCAGCTCCGCTAGCGCCGGGGAGCTGTTTTTT. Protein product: CASSSASAGELFF.

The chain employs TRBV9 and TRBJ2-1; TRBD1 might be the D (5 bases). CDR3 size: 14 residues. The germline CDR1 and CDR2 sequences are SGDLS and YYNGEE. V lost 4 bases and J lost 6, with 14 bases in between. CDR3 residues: CASSSDSVGNEQFF. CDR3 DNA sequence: TGTGCCAGCAGCAGTGACAGCGTGGGCAATGAGCAGTTCTTC.

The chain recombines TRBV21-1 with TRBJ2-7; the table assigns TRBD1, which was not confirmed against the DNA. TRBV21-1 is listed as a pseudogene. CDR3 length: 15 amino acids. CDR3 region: CASSARDRDPYEQYF. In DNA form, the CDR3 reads TGTGCCAGCAGCGCCCGGGACAGGGACCCCTACGAGCAGTACTTC.

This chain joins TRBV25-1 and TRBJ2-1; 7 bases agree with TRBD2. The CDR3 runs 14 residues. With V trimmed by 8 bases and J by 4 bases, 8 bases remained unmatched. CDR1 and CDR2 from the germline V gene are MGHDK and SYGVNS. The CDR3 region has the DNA TGTGCCAGCCCCCGGACTAGTTCTTACAATGAGCAGTTCTTC. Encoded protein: CASPRTSSYNEQFF.

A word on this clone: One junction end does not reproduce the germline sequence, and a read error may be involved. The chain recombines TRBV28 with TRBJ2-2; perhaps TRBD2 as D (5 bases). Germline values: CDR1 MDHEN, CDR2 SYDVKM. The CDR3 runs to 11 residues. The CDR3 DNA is TGTGCCAGCAGTTTATCGAGGGAACTGTTTTTT. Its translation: CASSLSRELFF.

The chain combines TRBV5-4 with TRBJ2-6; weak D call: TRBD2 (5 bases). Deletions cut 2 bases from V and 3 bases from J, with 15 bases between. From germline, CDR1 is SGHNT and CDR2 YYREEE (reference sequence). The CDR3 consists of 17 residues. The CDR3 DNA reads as TGTGCCAGCAGCTTTAGGGCGGACTCAGGTGGGGCCAACGTCCTGACTTTC. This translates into CASSFRADSGGANVLTF.

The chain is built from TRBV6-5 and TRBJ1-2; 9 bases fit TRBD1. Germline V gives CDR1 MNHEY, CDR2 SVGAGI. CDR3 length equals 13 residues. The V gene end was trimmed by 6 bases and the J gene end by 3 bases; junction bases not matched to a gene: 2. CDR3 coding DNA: TGTGCCAGCAGCTGGACAGGGGACTATGGCTACACCTTC. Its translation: CASSWTGDYGYTF.

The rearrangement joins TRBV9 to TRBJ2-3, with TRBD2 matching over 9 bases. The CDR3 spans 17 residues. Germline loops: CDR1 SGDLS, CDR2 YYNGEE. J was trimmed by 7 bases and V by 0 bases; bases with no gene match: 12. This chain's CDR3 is CASSVAGSGGLQNTQYF. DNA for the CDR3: TGTGCCAGCAGCGTAGCTGGTAGCGGGGGCCTTCAAAATACGCAGTATTTT.

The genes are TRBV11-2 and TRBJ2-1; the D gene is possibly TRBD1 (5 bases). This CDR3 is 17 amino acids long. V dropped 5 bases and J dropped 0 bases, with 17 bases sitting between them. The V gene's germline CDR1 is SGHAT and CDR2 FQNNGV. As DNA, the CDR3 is TGTGCCAGCAGCCCCTACGCTACAGGAAGCTCCTACAATGAGCAGTTCTTC. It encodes CASSPYATGSSYNEQFF.

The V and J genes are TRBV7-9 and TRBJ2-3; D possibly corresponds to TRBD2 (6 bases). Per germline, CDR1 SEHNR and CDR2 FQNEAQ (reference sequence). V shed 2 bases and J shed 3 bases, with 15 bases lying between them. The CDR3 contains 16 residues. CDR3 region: CASSLRGTRVTDTQYF. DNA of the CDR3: TGTGCCAGCAGCTTACGGGGGACGAGGGTAACAGATACGCAGTATTTT.

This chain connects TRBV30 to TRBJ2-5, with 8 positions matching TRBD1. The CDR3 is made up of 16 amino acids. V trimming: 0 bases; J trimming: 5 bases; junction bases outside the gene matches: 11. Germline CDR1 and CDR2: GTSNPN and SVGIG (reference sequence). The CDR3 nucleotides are TGTGCCTGGAGTGTAGGCGACAGGGGTCGACGCGAGACCCAGTACTTC. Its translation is CAWSVGDRGRRETQYF.

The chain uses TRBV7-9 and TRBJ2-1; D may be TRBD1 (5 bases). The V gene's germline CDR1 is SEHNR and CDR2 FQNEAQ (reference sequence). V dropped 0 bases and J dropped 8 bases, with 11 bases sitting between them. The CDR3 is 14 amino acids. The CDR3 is CASSLADSWDEQFF. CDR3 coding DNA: TGTGCCAGCAGCTTAGCTGACAGTTGGGATGAGCAGTTCTTC. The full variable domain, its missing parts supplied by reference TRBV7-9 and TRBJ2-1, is DTGVSQNPRHKITKRGQNVTFRCDPISEHNRLYWYRQTLGQGPEFLTYFQNEAQLEKSRLLSDRFSAERPKGSFSTLEIQRTEQGDSAMYLCASSLADSWDEQFFGPGTRLTVL.

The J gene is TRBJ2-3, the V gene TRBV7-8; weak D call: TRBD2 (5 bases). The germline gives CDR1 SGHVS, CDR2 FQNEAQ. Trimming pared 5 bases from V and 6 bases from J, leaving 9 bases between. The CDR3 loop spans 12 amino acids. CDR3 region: CASSLEADTQYF. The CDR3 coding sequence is TGTGCCAGCAGCCTGGAGGCGGATACGCAGTATTTT.

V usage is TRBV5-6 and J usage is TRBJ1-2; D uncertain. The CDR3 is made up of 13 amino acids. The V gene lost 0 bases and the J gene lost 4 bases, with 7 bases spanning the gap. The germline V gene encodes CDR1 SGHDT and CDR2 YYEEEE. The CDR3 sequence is CASSLESGYGYTF. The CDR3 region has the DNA TGTGCCAGCAGCTTGGAATCAGGCTATGGCTACACCTTC.

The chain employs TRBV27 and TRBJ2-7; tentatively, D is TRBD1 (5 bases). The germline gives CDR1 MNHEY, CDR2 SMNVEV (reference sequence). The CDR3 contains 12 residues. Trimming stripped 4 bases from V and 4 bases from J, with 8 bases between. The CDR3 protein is CASSSDSYEQYF. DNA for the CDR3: TGTGCCAGCAGTTCAGACAGTTACGAGCAGTACTTC.

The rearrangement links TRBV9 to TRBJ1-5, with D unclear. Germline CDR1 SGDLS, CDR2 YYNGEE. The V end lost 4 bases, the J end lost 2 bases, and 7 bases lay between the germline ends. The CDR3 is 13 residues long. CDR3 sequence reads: CASSPVGNQPQHF. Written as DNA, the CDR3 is TGTGCCAGCAGCCCCGTCGGCAATCAGCCCCAGCATTTT. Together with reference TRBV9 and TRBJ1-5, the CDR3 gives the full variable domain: DSGVTQTPKHLITATGQRVTLRCSPRSGDLSVYWYQQSLDQGLQFLIQYYNGEERAKGNILERFSAQQFPDLHSELNLSSLELGDSALYFCASSPVGNQPQHFGDGTRLSIL.

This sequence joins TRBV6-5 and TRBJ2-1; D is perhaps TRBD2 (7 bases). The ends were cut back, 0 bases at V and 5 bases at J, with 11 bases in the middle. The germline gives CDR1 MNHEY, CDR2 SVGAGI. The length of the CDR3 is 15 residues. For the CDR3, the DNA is TGTGCCAGCAGTTACTCGGCGGGGGCCAACAATGAGCAGTTCTTC. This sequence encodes CASSYSAGANNEQFF.

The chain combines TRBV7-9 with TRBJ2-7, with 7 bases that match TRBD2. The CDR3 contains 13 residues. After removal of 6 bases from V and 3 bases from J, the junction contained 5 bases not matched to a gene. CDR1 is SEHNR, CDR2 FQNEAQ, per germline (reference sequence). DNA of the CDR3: TGTGCCAGCAGGGGGGGGTCATTCTACGAGCAGTACTTC. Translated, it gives CASRGGSFYEQYF.

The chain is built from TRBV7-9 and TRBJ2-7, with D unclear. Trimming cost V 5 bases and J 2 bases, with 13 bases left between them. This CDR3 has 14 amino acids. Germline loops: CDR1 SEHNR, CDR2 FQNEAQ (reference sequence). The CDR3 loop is CASSPIRSPYEQYF. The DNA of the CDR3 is TGTGCCAGCAGCCCCATCCGGAGCCCCTACGAGCAGTACTTC.

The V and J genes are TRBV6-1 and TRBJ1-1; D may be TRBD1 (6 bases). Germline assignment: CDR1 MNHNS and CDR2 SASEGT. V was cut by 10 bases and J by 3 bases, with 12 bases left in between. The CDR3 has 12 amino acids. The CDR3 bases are TGTGCCACCCAAACAGGGTACACTGAAGCTTTCTTT. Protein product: CATQTGYTEAFF.

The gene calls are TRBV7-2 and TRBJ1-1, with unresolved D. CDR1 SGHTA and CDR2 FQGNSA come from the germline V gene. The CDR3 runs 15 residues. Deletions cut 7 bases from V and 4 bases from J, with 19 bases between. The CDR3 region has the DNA TGTGCCAGCACCCTGTACGAGGGCTTGACCACTGAAGCTTTCTTT. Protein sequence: CASTLYEGLTTEAFF.

CDR3 residues: CAIQQQGDQPQHF. The CDR3 coding sequence is TGTGCCATTCAACAACAGGGGGATCAGCCCCAGCATTTT. The chain joins TRBV10-3 to TRBJ1-5, with 8 bases lining up with TRBD1. Unmatched junction bases numbered 6, after V lost 9 bases and J lost 5 bases. The V gene's germline CDR1 is ENHRY and CDR2 SYGVKD. CDR3 length: 13 amino acids.

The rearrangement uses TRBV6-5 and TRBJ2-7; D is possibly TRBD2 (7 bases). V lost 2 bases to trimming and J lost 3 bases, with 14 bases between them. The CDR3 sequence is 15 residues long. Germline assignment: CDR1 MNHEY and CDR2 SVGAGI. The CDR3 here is CASSYGGGGRYEQYF. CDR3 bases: TGTGCCAGCAGTTACGGTGGCGGGGGCCGCTACGAGCAGTACTTC.

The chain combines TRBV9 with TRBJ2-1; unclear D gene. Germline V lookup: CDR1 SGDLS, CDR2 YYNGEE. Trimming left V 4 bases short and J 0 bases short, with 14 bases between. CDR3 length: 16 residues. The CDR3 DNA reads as TGTGCCAGCAGCCCATACTCGGTAAGCTCCTACAATGAGCAGTTCTTC. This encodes CASSPYSVSSYNEQFF.

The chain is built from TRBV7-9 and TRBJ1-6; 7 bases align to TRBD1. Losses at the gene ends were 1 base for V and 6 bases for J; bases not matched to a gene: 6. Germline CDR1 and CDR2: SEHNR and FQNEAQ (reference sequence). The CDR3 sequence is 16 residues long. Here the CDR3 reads CASSLVTGVGNSPLHF. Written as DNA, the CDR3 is TGTGCCAGCAGCTTAGTAACAGGGGTAGGTAATTCACCCCTCCACTTT. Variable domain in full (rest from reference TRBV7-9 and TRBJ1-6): DTGVSQNPRHKITKRGQNVTFRCDPISEHNRLYWYRQTLGQGPEFLTYFQNEAQLEKSRLLSDRFSAERPKGSFSTLEIQRTEQGDSAMYLCASSLVTGVGNSPLHFGNGTRLTVT.

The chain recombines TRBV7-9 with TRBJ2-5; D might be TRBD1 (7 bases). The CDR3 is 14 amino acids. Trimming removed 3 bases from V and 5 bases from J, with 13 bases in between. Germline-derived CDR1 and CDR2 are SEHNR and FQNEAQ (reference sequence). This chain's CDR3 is CASSLDSGGETQYF. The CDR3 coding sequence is TGTGCCAGCAGCTTGGACTCAGGGGGGGAGACCCAGTACTTC.

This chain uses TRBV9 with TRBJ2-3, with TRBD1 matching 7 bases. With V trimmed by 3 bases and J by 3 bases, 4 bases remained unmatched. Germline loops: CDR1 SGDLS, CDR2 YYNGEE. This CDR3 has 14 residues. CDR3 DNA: TGTGCCAGCAGCGCCCAGACAGGGACAGATACGCAGTATTTT. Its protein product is CASSAQTGTDTQYF.